This is a list of T cell receptor beta chains from one sample in a study of breast tumors, draining lymph nodes, adjacent tissues. TCRdb ran MiXCR on the multiplex PCR reads and lists one entry per CDR3 protein. The data hold 200,000 or so distinct CDR3 sequences, with around a third observed a single time. The source material was axillary lymph node tissue. The receptor source for this set is a female donor with breast cancer. Some clones in this sample may be carry-over from other donors' samples. CDR3s include the opening cysteine and the closing phenylalanine or tryptophan. D genes are given only for firm matches. The size entry is marked missing in some rows and otherwise reads once, few, many or a size class.

CDR3 length	clone size	D gene	V gene	J gene	CDR3 DNA	CDR3 protein
15	-	TRBD1	TRBV24-1	TRBJ2-1	TGTGCCACCAGGAGTTCCGGGACAGTATACAATGAGCAGTTCTTC	CATRSSGTVYNEQFF
14	few	-	TRBV5-4	TRBJ2-7	TGTGCCAGCAACAAGGGGGGGGCGTCCTACGAGCAGTACTTC	CASNKGGASYEQYF
14	many	-	TRBV9	TRBJ2-5	TGTGCCAGCAGCGTAGAAGAGAGAGCGGGGACCCAGTACTTC	CASSVEERAGTQYF
16	many	TRBD2	TRBV7-2	TRBJ2-1	TGTGCCAGCAGCTTATTACTAGCGGGAGCCTACAATGAGCAGTTCTTC	CASSLLLAGAYNEQFF
15	-	-	TRBV2	TRBJ1-6	TGTGCCAGCAGGCCAATAGGAGCCGATAATTCACCCCTCCACTTT	CASRPIGADNSPLHF
16	many	-	TRBV12-3/TRBV12-4	TRBJ1-5	TGTGCCAGCAGTTTAGGGGGAGGAAGGAGCAATCAGCCCCAGCATTTT	CASSLGGGRSNQPQHF
17	few	-	TRBV30	TRBJ1-2	TGTGCCTGGAGTGTATTTCGGGTGGCTCCTTCTAACTATGGCTACACCTTC	CAWSVFRVAPSNYGYTF
13	few	-	TRBV3-1	TRBJ2-2	TGTGCCAGCAGCCAAAGAGTCACCGGGGAGCTGTTTTTT	CASSQRVTGELFF
17	few	TRBD1	TRBV30	TRBJ1-3	TGTGCCTGGCAACCCACAGGGGGCTTCTTCTCTGGAAACACCATATATTTT	CAWQPTGGFFSGNTIYF
13	-	TRBD1	TRBV18	TRBJ1-2	TGTGCCAGCTCCGCGACACAGGGGGATGGCTACACCTTC	CASSATQGDGYTF
12	-	-	TRBV18	TRBJ2-2	TGTGCCAGCTCAGGAACGACAGGGGAGCTGTTTTTT	CASSGTTGELFF
15	many	-	TRBV2	TRBJ1-4	TGTGCCAGCAGTGAAGCTGGCCCCGGCGATGAAAAACTGTTTTTT	CASSEAGPGDEKLFF
14	-	-	TRBV29-1	TRBJ2-1	TGCAGCTTGTTGTTTCGTAGCTCCTACAATGAGCAGTTCTTC	CSLLFRSSYNEQFF
14	many	-	TRBV11-3	TRBJ2-1	TGTGCCAGCAGCTCGGATAGCTCCTACAATGAGCAGTTCTTC	CASSSDSSYNEQFF
18	many	TRBD2	TRBV20-1	TRBJ2-3	TGCAGTGCTACAGCGGGAGGGCCCGGCAACGCGGGGACAGATACGCAGTATTTT	CSATAGGPGNAGTDTQYF
16	many	-	TRBV2	TRBJ1-5	TGTGCCAGCAGTTGGAGGGAGGGGAATAGCAATCAGCCCCAGCATTTT	CASSWREGNSNQPQHF
15	many	-	TRBV19	TRBJ2-7	TGTGCCAGTAGTATAGATCGACAGAGTACGAGGGAGCAGTACTTC	CASSIDRQSTREQYF
17	many	TRBD2	TRBV5-6	TRBJ2-1	TGTGCCAGCAGCTTGAGGCTAGCGGGGGTTTCCTACAATGAGCAGTTCTTC	CASSLRLAGVSYNEQFF
16	many	TRBD1	TRBV12-3/TRBV12-4	TRBJ2-7	TGTGCCAGCACCGACTACCGGGGACAGGGGGCAGGGGAGCAGTACTTC	CASTDYRGQGAGEQYF
16	-	TRBD2	TRBV7-9	TRBJ2-2	TGTGCCAGCAGCTTCACCTCTAGCGGGAGGGCCGGGGAGCTGTTTTTT	CASSFTSSGRAGELFF
13	many	-	TRBV20-1	TRBJ2-7	TGCAGTGCTAGAGGAAGGGTCGGTCGCGAGCAGTACTTC	CSARGRVGREQYF
15	-	-	TRBV11-2	TRBJ2-5	TGTGCCAGCAGCTTAAACAGGCTCTGCCAAGAGACCCAGTACTTC	CASSLNRLCQETQYF
13	-	-	TRBV5-5	TRBJ1-1	TGTGCCAGCAGCTTGGCAGGGGTCACTGAAGCTTTCTTT	CASSLAGVTEAFF
13	many	-	TRBV7-9	TRBJ1-2	TGTGCCACCCCCTTACCGGCGGGCTATGGCTACACCTTC	CATPLPAGYGYTF
12	many	-	TRBV6-6	TRBJ2-3	TGTGCCAGCGGTCAGTTGGTCTATACGCAGTATTTT	CASGQLVYTQYF
16	-	-	TRBV5-4	TRBJ1-6	TGTGCCAGCAGCTTGGGTCAGGCGGCGCGGGGTTCACCCCTCCACTTT	CASSLGQAARGSPLHF
14	-	TRBD2	TRBV6-1	TRBJ2-1	TGTGCCAGCCTTCCGGGACTAGGCTACAATGAGCAGTTCTTC	CASLPGLGYNEQFF
15	many	TRBD2	TRBV6-1	TRBJ2-7	TGTGCCAGCAGTGAAGCGAGCGGGGGGGCGAACGAGCAGTACTTC	CASSEASGGANEQYF
15	many	TRBD1	TRBV7-2	TRBJ2-1	TGTGCCAGCAGCGTACCGGGACAGGGTCGGAATGAGCAGTTCTTC	CASSVPGQGRNEQFF
14	many	TRBD1	TRBV4-2	TRBJ2-7	TGTGCCAGCAGCCCCGGACAGGGCCCCAACGAGCAGTACTTC	CASSPGQGPNEQYF
15	-	TRBD1	TRBV20-1	TRBJ2-7	TGCAGTGCCGAACCGACAGGGGACATATACTACGAGCAGTACTTC	CSAEPTGDIYYEQYF
12	many	-	TRBV12-3/TRBV12-4	TRBJ1-2	TGTGCCAGCAGTTTAAGGCAGGGTGACTACACCTTC	CASSLRQGDYTF
11	many	-	TRBV7-8	TRBJ2-3	TGTGCCAGCAGCCCGTCGTGGGTGGGATATTTT	CASSPSWVGYF
18	many	TRBD1	TRBV7-3	TRBJ2-7	TGTGCCAGCAGCTTAAGTCGGGACAGAAGGTTCCACTCCTACGAGCAGTACTTC	CASSLSRDRRFHSYEQYF
13	many	-	TRBV30	TRBJ1-5	TGTGCCTGGAGTACAAACGGGGATCAGCCCCAGCATTTT	CAWSTNGDQPQHF
12	many	-	TRBV7-2	TRBJ2-1	TGTGCCAGCAGCTTAGCCAGGAGTGGGCAGTTCTTC	CASSLARSGQFF
18	-	TRBD1	TRBV20-1	TRBJ1-5	TGCAGTGCTAGACACTCGGGACAGGGAATGGGGAGCAATCAGCCCCAGCATTTT	CSARHSGQGMGSNQPQHF
14	many	TRBD2	TRBV7-2	TRBJ2-5	TGTGCCAGCAGCTTAGGGACGGGAGGAGAGACCCAGTACTTC	CASSLGTGGETQYF
16	many	-	TRBV5-6	TRBJ1-3	TGTGCCAGCAGCTTGGGACATCGTGTCTCTGGAAACACCATATATTTT	CASSLGHRVSGNTIYF
14	many	-	TRBV5-1	TRBJ2-5	TGCGCCAGCAGCTCCCTAACGGGAGAAGAGACCCAGTACTTC	CASSSLTGEETQYF
17	-	-	TRBV19	TRBJ1-2	TGTGCCAGTAGTTTACTGGCAGCCAACCCGCCGAACTATGGCTACACCTTC	CASSLLAANPPNYGYTF
15	-	TRBD2	TRBV6-5	TRBJ2-1	TGTGCCAGCAGCCGATACGGACTAGCGGGCAATGAGCAGTTCTTC	CASSRYGLAGNEQFF
16	few	-	TRBV5-8	TRBJ2-4	TGTGCCAGCAGCCCCCTCCCAGCTGGGGAGTATAGCATTCAGTACTTC	CASSPLPAGEYSIQYF
13	many	-	TRBV30	TRBJ2-7	TGTGCCTGGAGTGCGGGCAGGGGCAACGAGCAGTACTTC	CAWSAGRGNEQYF
13	-	-	TRBV27	TRBJ2-1	TGTGCCAGCAGTTACAGCCCCAGCAATGAGCAGTTCTTC	CASSYSPSNEQFF
11	-	-	TRBV11-2	TRBJ1-1	TGTGCCAGCAGCACCACGGGCGGGGCTTTCTTT	CASSTTGGAFF
13	many	-	TRBV30	TRBJ2-3	TGTGCCTGGAGTGTACTAGTTCTTGATACGCAGTATTTT	CAWSVLVLDTQYF
13	many	-	TRBV20-1	TRBJ2-3	TGCAGTGCCACAGGTGTGGACCCAGATACGCAGTATTTT	CSATGVDPDTQYF
13	many	-	TRBV5-1	TRBJ1-2	TGCGCCAGCAGCTTGGAAGGGAAATATGGCTACACCTTC	CASSLEGKYGYTF
15	many	TRBD1	TRBV6-2/TRBV6-3	TRBJ1-6	TGTGCCAGCAGACGTGACAGGGGCTATAATTCACCCCTCCACTTT	CASRRDRGYNSPLHF
14	many	-	TRBV20-1	TRBJ2-5	TGCAGTGCTACGTCCGGGGGATCCGGGGAGACCCAGTACTTC	CSATSGGSGETQYF
16	many	TRBD2	TRBV20-1	TRBJ2-1	TGCAGTGCCTCCAGCCTAGCGGGAGGGTGGGACAATGAGCAGTTCTTC	CSASSLAGGWDNEQFF
14	many	-	TRBV30	TRBJ1-3	TGTGCCTGGACGGGCAACGGGGCTGGAAACACCATATATTTT	CAWTGNGAGNTIYF
15	-	TRBD1	TRBV20-1	TRBJ1-1	TGCAGTGCTAGAGCGACAGGGACCATGAACACTGAAGCTTTCTTT	CSARATGTMNTEAFF
15	-	TRBD1	TRBV24-1	TRBJ2-7	TGTGCCACCAGTGATGCCGGGACAGGGGGCACCGAGCAGTACTTC	CATSDAGTGGTEQYF
16	few	TRBD2	TRBV2	TRBJ2-5	TGTGCCAGCAGTGTAACCATAGCGGGGGGCACGGAGACCCAGTACTTC	CASSVTIAGGTETQYF
16	many	-	TRBV19	TRBJ1-5	TGTGCCAGTAAGGATGGGAGTGGTTATAGCAATCAGCCCCAGCATTTT	CASKDGSGYSNQPQHF
16	-	-	TRBV20-1	TRBJ2-2	TGCAGTGCTAGAGGGGCGTCGGGGTCGACCACCGGGGAGCTGTTTTTT	CSARGASGSTTGELFF
16	-	-	TRBV7-2	TRBJ2-5	TGTGCCAGCAGCTTACTCCCTAGAGTGGGTGGAGAGACCCAGTACTTC	CASSLLPRVGGETQYF
10	many	-	TRBV9	TRBJ2-7	TGTGCCAGCAGACGGCACGAGCAGTACTTC	CASRRHEQYF